This TCR beta chain appears in the sequencing data of a study of vaccination effects on CD4 cells after COVID-19. Sequencing in the ViraFEST assay came after antigen-specific CD4+ T cells had been expanded with viral peptide pools, which were used to stimulate PBMC. Once cultured for 9 to 11 days, the cells underwent separation to obtain CD4+ T cells. All participants had two doses of either the BNT162b2 or mRNA-1273 vaccine. The table came from immunoSEQ multiplex PCR; TCRdb's copy has only in-frame clones and leaves some out. Of 75,000 or so clones detected, around four fifths appear once; the ten largest clones hold around 1.1%. In regard to this clone: The antigen is unknown.

The sequences come from CD4+ T cells from PBMCs cultured with HCoV-OC43 spike peptides, collected after COVID-19 vaccination. The subset is: HCoV-OC43 spike overlapping peptide pool stimulation. The sequence derives from a human donor who received a COVID-19 vaccine.

CDR3 DNA: TGTGCCAGCAGTTACAGGGGGGAGCAGTATTTT. Protein product: CASSYRGEQYF. V gene TRBV12-3 or TRBV12-4 combines with J gene TRBJ2-3, with 8 bases matching TRBD1. There are 11 residues in the CDR3. V was pared by 4 bases and J by 11 bases, with 2 bases of the junction left unmatched.